This TCR beta chain is from a study of shared clonotypes between healthy human individuals. Whole-study context: The study used three CD4 naive, three CD4 memory, two CD8 naive and one CD8 memory plate per donor. The study, taken as a whole, reports: Sharing of clonotypes among donors was expected to vary with sequencing depth.

TCRdb's table, derived via immunoSEQ multiplex PCR, lists solely in-frame clones and lacks some. The data contain about 2 million clones, 85% to 95% of them singletons. Adult Caucasians living in Nashville, Tennessee made up all of the donors. CD4+ cells yielded CD45RA+ naive and CD45RA-negative memory subsets. The CDR3 extends over 15 amino acids. Germline trimming cut 0 bases from V and 7 bases from J; bases unmatched to any gene: 7. The germline V gene encodes CDR1 SGDLS and CDR2 YYNGEE. This clone was detected once. Its target is not known. The chain couples TRBV9 to TRBJ2-1, with TRBD2 matching 7 bases. The TCR was taken from a man aged 18 to 29 in good health. The sample was naive CD4+ T cells sorted from blood. Subset here: CD45RA+ positively selected. Here the CDR3 reads CASSVGSGTPNEQFF. In nucleotides, the CDR3 is TGTGCCAGCAGCGTAGGGAGCGGGACCCCAAATGAGCAGTTCTTC.